The rows below give T cell receptor beta chains drawn from one sample of a study of T cells after yellow fever vaccination. Via MiXCR, TCRdb re-called the 5' RACE reads, giving one row per CDR3 protein. The sample contains 150,000 to 200,000 distinct CDR3 sequences, approximately 11% of which appear only once. The sequenced sample was CD8+ T cells sorted from PBMCs, obtained 15 days after the yellow fever booster vaccination. The origin of the receptors is a young man who received the YFV17D yellow fever vaccine. The CDR3 runs from the conserved cysteine through the conserved F or W. Each record gives: clone size, V gene, J gene, D gene, CDR3 DNA, CDR3 protein. D genes are given only for firm matches. Expanded clones get a size class; other rows say once, few or many, or leave the size out.

abundance: few
v_gene: TRBV4-3
j_gene: TRBJ2-2
d_gene: -
CDR3nt: TGCGCCAGCAGCCAAGCCAGTTACACCGGGGAGCTGTTTTTT
CDR3aa: CASSQASYTGELFF

abundance: -
v_gene: TRBV6-2/TRBV6-3
j_gene: TRBJ2-5
d_gene: TRBD2
CDR3nt: TGTGCCAGCAGTCTGACTAGCGGGGGCCCTCAAGAGACCCAGTACTTC
CDR3aa: CASSLTSGGPQETQYF

abundance: -
v_gene: TRBV11-2
j_gene: TRBJ1-6
d_gene: -
CDR3nt: TGTGCCAGCAGCTCGGGCCAGTTCGGAGATTCACCCCTCCACTTT
CDR3aa: CASSSGQFGDSPLHF

abundance: -
v_gene: TRBV4-2
j_gene: TRBJ2-1
d_gene: -
CDR3nt: TGTGCCAGCAGCCAGGGCGGGGTGATGAATGAGCAGTTCTTC
CDR3aa: CASSQGGVMNEQFF

abundance: few
v_gene: TRBV4-3
j_gene: TRBJ2-7
d_gene: -
CDR3nt: TGCGCCAGCAGCCAAGACAGGGGATTCTCCTACGAGCAGTACTTC
CDR3aa: CASSQDRGFSYEQYF

abundance: few
v_gene: TRBV23-1
j_gene: TRBJ2-6
d_gene: -
CDR3nt: TGCGCCAGCAGAGAGACAGTAACTGGGGCCAACGTCCTGACTTTC
CDR3aa: CASRETVTGANVLTF

abundance: -
v_gene: TRBV12-3/TRBV12-4
j_gene: TRBJ1-1
d_gene: -
CDR3nt: TGTGCCAGCAGTTTTAAGGGGGTGAGCACTGAAGCTTTCTTT
CDR3aa: CASSFKGVSTEAFF

abundance: -
v_gene: TRBV11-2
j_gene: TRBJ1-1
d_gene: TRBD1
CDR3nt: TGTGCCAGCAGCATCCGGGACAGTAACACTGAAGCTTTCTTT
CDR3aa: CASSIRDSNTEAFF

abundance: -
v_gene: TRBV3-1
j_gene: TRBJ2-2
d_gene: -
CDR3nt: TGTGCCAGCAGCCAAGATTGGCAACAGCCGGGAAGGGAGCTGTTTTTT
CDR3aa: CASSQDWQQPGRELFF

abundance: -
v_gene: TRBV10-3
j_gene: TRBJ1-1
d_gene: -
CDR3nt: TGTGCCATCAGTGAACCGAACACTGAAGCTTTCTTT
CDR3aa: CAISEPNTEAFF

abundance: few
v_gene: TRBV19
j_gene: TRBJ2-7
d_gene: -
CDR3nt: TGTGCCAGTAGTAATCCCGGGGCCTCCTACGAGCAGTACTTC
CDR3aa: CASSNPGASYEQYF

abundance: many
v_gene: TRBV27
j_gene: TRBJ2-7
d_gene: -
CDR3nt: TGTGCCAGCAGTTTAAGTCCGGGGGCGACGAGCACCTACGAGCAGTACTTC
CDR3aa: CASSLSPGATSTYEQYF

abundance: -
v_gene: TRBV6-2/TRBV6-3
j_gene: TRBJ2-1
d_gene: TRBD2
CDR3nt: TGTGCCAGCAACCGGGGGGGGTCCTCCTACAATGAGCAGTTCTTC
CDR3aa: CASNRGGSSYNEQFF

abundance: -
v_gene: TRBV7-4
j_gene: TRBJ1-1
d_gene: -
CDR3nt: TGTGCCAGCAGCTTGATGAGAAGAAACACTGAAGCTTTCTTT
CDR3aa: CASSLMRRNTEAFF

abundance: many
v_gene: TRBV6-5
j_gene: TRBJ2-1
d_gene: -
CDR3nt: TGTGCCAGCAGGGCGGGGAATGAGCAGTTCTTC
CDR3aa: CASRAGNEQFF

abundance: few
v_gene: TRBV9
j_gene: TRBJ2-3
d_gene: -
CDR3nt: TGTGCCAGCAATTCAGTGGAGACAGATACGCAGTATTTT
CDR3aa: CASNSVETDTQYF

abundance: -
v_gene: TRBV9
j_gene: TRBJ1-3
d_gene: -
CDR3nt: TGTGCCAGCAGCGTAGAGGGTACTAACGGAAACACCATATATTTT
CDR3aa: CASSVEGTNGNTIYF

abundance: -
v_gene: TRBV4-1
j_gene: TRBJ2-5
d_gene: TRBD1
CDR3nt: TGCGCCAGCAGCCAAGATCACAGGGACAGGGGGCAGGAGACCCAGTACTTC
CDR3aa: CASSQDHRDRGQETQYF

abundance: -
v_gene: TRBV6-5
j_gene: TRBJ1-3
d_gene: -
CDR3nt: TGTGCCAGCAGTTACTCGAGAGGCGGGCGCTCTGGAAACACCATATATTTT
CDR3aa: CASSYSRGGRSGNTIYF

abundance: many
v_gene: TRBV27
j_gene: TRBJ1-5
d_gene: -
CDR3nt: TGTGCCAGCAGTTTGGGGGTCGATCAGCCCCAGCATTTT
CDR3aa: CASSLGVDQPQHF

abundance: -
v_gene: TRBV10-3
j_gene: TRBJ2-3
d_gene: -
CDR3nt: TGTGCCATCAGTGAGTTGATGCGGCCAGGGGTGGGCACAGATACGCAGTATTTT
CDR3aa: CAISELMRPGVGTDTQYF

abundance: few
v_gene: TRBV6-2/TRBV6-3
j_gene: TRBJ1-2
d_gene: TRBD1
CDR3nt: TGTGCCAGCAGTTATACCGACAGGGGAAAAGATGGCTACACCTTC
CDR3aa: CASSYTDRGKDGYTF

abundance: many
v_gene: TRBV20-1
j_gene: TRBJ2-1
d_gene: -
CDR3nt: TGCAGTGCCTCGTCGACTTTCGACTACAATGAGCAGTTCTTC
CDR3aa: CSASSTFDYNEQFF

abundance: -
v_gene: TRBV21-1
j_gene: TRBJ2-1
d_gene: -
CDR3nt: TGTGCCAGCAGCAAAGGCTCTAGCGGGGGATCTGAGCAGTTCTTC
CDR3aa: CASSKGSSGGSEQFF

abundance: few
v_gene: TRBV3-1
j_gene: TRBJ1-1
d_gene: -
CDR3nt: TGTGCCAGCAGCCCGCTGGCCCGGGGGGGTACTGAAGCTTTCTTT
CDR3aa: CASSPLARGGTEAFF

abundance: -
v_gene: TRBV7-9
j_gene: TRBJ2-1
d_gene: TRBD1
CDR3nt: TGTGCCAGCAGCTTACTGGGACAGGGAGCCTACAATGAGCAGTTCTTC
CDR3aa: CASSLLGQGAYNEQFF

abundance: -
v_gene: TRBV7-9
j_gene: TRBJ2-5
d_gene: -
CDR3nt: TGTGCCAGCAGCCAGACCGGGACCATCCGAGAGACCCAGTACTTC
CDR3aa: CASSQTGTIRETQYF

abundance: few
v_gene: TRBV6-2/TRBV6-3
j_gene: TRBJ2-1
d_gene: -
CDR3nt: TGTGCCAGCAGCCGGGGACTTCGCTCCTACAATGAGCAGTTCTTC
CDR3aa: CASSRGLRSYNEQFF

abundance: few
v_gene: TRBV4-3
j_gene: TRBJ2-1
d_gene: -
CDR3nt: TGCGCCAGCAGCCAAGATAATCCCGTGAACAATGAGCAGTTCTTC
CDR3aa: CASSQDNPVNNEQFF

abundance: few
v_gene: TRBV6-5
j_gene: TRBJ1-2
d_gene: -
CDR3nt: TGTGCCAGCAGTCTGACGGGGCACTATGGCTACACCTTC
CDR3aa: CASSLTGHYGYTF

abundance: -
v_gene: TRBV4-1
j_gene: TRBJ2-5
d_gene: -
CDR3nt: TGCGCCAGCAGCCAACCCAGAGGGGAGACCCAGTACTTC
CDR3aa: CASSQPRGETQYF

abundance: -
v_gene: TRBV9
j_gene: TRBJ1-2
d_gene: -
CDR3nt: TGTGCCAGCAGCGTAGGTGGCAATAACTATGGCTACACCTTC
CDR3aa: CASSVGGNNYGYTF

abundance: -
v_gene: TRBV28
j_gene: TRBJ2-5
d_gene: -
CDR3nt: TGTGCCAGCAGCTACGTCTTGACGGAGACCCAGTACTTC
CDR3aa: CASSYVLTETQYF

abundance: few
v_gene: TRBV24-1
j_gene: TRBJ2-1
d_gene: TRBD2
CDR3nt: TGTGCCACCAGTGATTTACCTCTAGCGGGGGCCGGGAATGAGCAGTTCTTC
CDR3aa: CATSDLPLAGAGNEQFF

abundance: few
v_gene: TRBV6-5
j_gene: TRBJ1-6
d_gene: TRBD1
CDR3nt: TGTGCCAGCAGACCCGGGACAGGGGGTAGTTCACCCCTCCACTTT
CDR3aa: CASRPGTGGSSPLHF

abundance: few
v_gene: TRBV7-2
j_gene: TRBJ2-2
d_gene: -
CDR3nt: TGTGCCAGCAGCAGCCCTAGGACTGGGGATTCGAACACCGGGGAGCTGTTTTTT
CDR3aa: CASSSPRTGDSNTGELFF

abundance: -
v_gene: TRBV3-1
j_gene: TRBJ2-1
d_gene: TRBD1
CDR3nt: TGTGCCAGCAGCCGCCGGACAGGCAATGAGCAGTTCTTC
CDR3aa: CASSRRTGNEQFF

abundance: -
v_gene: TRBV6-5
j_gene: TRBJ2-7
d_gene: -
CDR3nt: TGTGCCAGCAGCCGACAGGCCACCTACGAGCAGTACTTC
CDR3aa: CASSRQATYEQYF

abundance: -
v_gene: TRBV7-2
j_gene: TRBJ1-3
d_gene: TRBD1
CDR3nt: TGTGCCAGCAGCCAGACAGGGCTTAGAAACACCATATATTTT
CDR3aa: CASSQTGLRNTIYF

abundance: few
v_gene: TRBV11-2
j_gene: TRBJ1-1
d_gene: -
CDR3nt: TGTGCCAGCAGGCAACCCGGGACCGGCGCTGAAGCTTTCTTT
CDR3aa: CASRQPGTGAEAFF

abundance: -
v_gene: TRBV29-1
j_gene: TRBJ2-7
d_gene: -
CDR3nt: TGCAGCGTTGTAGAGGCCTTAAAGGGGGAGCAGTACTTC
CDR3aa: CSVVEALKGEQYF

abundance: many
v_gene: TRBV12-3/TRBV12-4
j_gene: TRBJ2-5
d_gene: -
CDR3nt: TGTGCCAGCAATAAAATAGCTGTAGGTGGAGAGACCCAGTACTTC
CDR3aa: CASNKIAVGGETQYF

abundance: -
v_gene: TRBV7-9
j_gene: TRBJ2-7
d_gene: -
CDR3nt: TGTGCCAGCAGCTTAAGTGCAGCCAACTACGAGCAGTACTTC
CDR3aa: CASSLSAANYEQYF

abundance: -
v_gene: TRBV29-1
j_gene: TRBJ2-3
d_gene: TRBD1
CDR3nt: TGCAGCGTGGCCGGCGACAGGGACGGCACAGATACGCAGTATTTT
CDR3aa: CSVAGDRDGTDTQYF